This entry describes one T cell receptor beta chain. The antigen remains unidentified. This entry belongs to a study of T cell responses to AZD1222 COVID-19 vaccine. The assay was immunoSEQ multiplex PCR, and TCRdb's table has in-frame clones only and misses some. The sample has under 95,000 clones; about 92% are singletons. Study-wide findings and caveats: Spike-specific TCR breadth and depth rose after two AZD1222 doses. Across the whole spike, CD4 TCRs peaked at regions 160-218 and 743-854.

The V end was cut by 3 bases, the J end by 0 bases, with 12 bases between. The germline CDR1 and CDR2 sequences are KGHSH and LQKENI. The CDR3 has 16 amino acids. The starting material was peripheral blood, obtained on day 0 of AZD1222 vaccination. V and J are TRBV18 and TRBJ1-5; D uncertain. This TCR was recovered from an adult in good health. The CDR3 region is CASSPSTTNSNQPQHF. In DNA form, the CDR3 reads TGTGCCAGCTCACCCTCGACCACCAATAGCAATCAGCCCCAGCATTTT.